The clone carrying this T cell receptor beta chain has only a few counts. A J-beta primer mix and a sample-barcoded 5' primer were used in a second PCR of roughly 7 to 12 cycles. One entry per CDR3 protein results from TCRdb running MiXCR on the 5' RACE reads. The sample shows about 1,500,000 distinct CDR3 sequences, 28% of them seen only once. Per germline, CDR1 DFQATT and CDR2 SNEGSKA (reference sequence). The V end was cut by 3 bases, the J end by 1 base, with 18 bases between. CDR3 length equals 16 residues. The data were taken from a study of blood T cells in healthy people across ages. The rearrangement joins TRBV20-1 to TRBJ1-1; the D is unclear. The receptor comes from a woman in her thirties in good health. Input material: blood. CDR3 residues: CSARRFGIIENTEAFF. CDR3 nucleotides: TGCAGTGCTAGGAGGTTTGGCATAATTGAGAACACTGAAGCTTTCTTT.